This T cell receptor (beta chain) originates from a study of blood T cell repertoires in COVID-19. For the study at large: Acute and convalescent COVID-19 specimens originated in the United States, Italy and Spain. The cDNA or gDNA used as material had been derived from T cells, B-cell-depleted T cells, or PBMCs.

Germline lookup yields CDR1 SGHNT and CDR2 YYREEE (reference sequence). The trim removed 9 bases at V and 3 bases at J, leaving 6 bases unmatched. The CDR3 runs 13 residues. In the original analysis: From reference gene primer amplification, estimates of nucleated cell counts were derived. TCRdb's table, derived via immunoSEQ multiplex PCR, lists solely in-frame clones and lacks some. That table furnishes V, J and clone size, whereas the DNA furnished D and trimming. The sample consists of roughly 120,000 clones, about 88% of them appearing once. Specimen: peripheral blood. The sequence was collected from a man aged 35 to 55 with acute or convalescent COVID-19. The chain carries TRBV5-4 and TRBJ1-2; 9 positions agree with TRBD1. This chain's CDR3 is CATTGDRDYGYTF. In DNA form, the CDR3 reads TGTGCCACTACCGGGGACAGGGACTATGGCTACACCTTC.